One sample yielded the 29 T cell receptor beta chains listed below, sequenced in a study of blood T cell repertoires in COVID-19. Profiling relied on immunoSEQ multiplex PCR, and the TCRdb table lists in-frame clones only, not all of them. Of about 58,000 clones listed, about 75% are singletons. Sequences were obtained from peripheral blood. The receptor source for this set is a human donor in a cohort sampled during active COVID-19.

This chain joins TRBV19 and TRBJ1-2; 7 bases fit TRBD1. V lost 10 bases to trimming and J lost 6 bases; unmatched junction nucleotides: 17. The CDR3 covers 15 residues. The germline gives CDR1 LNHDA, CDR2 SQIVND (reference sequence). Written as DNA, the CDR3 is TGTGCCACCTATGAGAGAAGGGGACAGAAGAATGGCTACACCTTC. Protein product: CATYERRGQKNGYTF.

This clone was counted only a few times. The chain recombines TRBV19 with TRBJ2-2, with 9 positions matching TRBD1. The CDR3 has 15 amino acids. Germline loops: CDR1 LNHDA, CDR2 SQIVND (reference sequence). With V trimmed by 6 bases and J by 7 bases, 9 bases remained unmatched. CDR3 in DNA: TGTGCCAGTAGCGTTACAGGGGGCGGGGTCGGGGAGCTGTTTTTT. It is translated as CASSVTGGGVGELFF.

This chain connects TRBV19 to TRBJ2-1; TRBD1 aligns across 10 bases. With 7 bases clipped from V and 12 bases from J, the junction kept 21 bases outside the gene matches. The CDR3 runs to 17 residues. Germline V lookup: CDR1 LNHDA, CDR2 SQIVND (reference sequence). CDR3 sequence: CASTPWAAGTGDRWQFF. For the CDR3, the DNA is TGTGCCAGTACCCCCTGGGCCGCCGGGACAGGGGACCGCTGGCAGTTCTTC.

V and J are TRBV10-3 and TRBJ1-3; D is unresolved. This CDR3 contains 14 residues. Germline CDR1 reads ENHRY; CDR2 reads SYGVKD. V lost 4 bases, J lost 0 bases, and 7 bases lay in between. CDR3 in amino acids: CAISGAVSGNTIYF. CDR3 DNA: TGTGCCATCAGTGGGGCAGTCTCTGGAAACACCATATATTTT.

This sequence joins TRBV3-1 (or the pseudogene TRBV3-2) and TRBJ1-2; TRBD1 might be the D (6 bases). The CDR3 is made up of 16 amino acids. The ends were cut back, 1 base at V and 2 bases at J, with 14 bases in the middle. Germline V gives CDR1 LGHDT, CDR2 YNNKEL (reference sequence). The CDR3 sequence: CASSQVGGQRNYGYTF. The CDR3 DNA follows: TGTGCCAGCAGCCAAGTGGGTGGACAGCGAAACTATGGCTACACCTTC.

The chain recombines TRBV19 with TRBJ2-7; 11 nucleotides align to TRBD2. V lost 0 bases to trimming and J lost 3 bases; unmatched junction nucleotides: 7. The germline V gene encodes CDR1 LNHDA and CDR2 SQIVND (reference sequence). This CDR3 spans 17 amino acids. The CDR3 loop reads CASSIEAGTSGIYEQYF. For the CDR3, the DNA is TGTGCCAGTAGTATAGAAGCCGGGACTAGCGGAATCTACGAGCAGTACTTC.

The chain links TRBV6-5 to TRBJ1-2, with D perhaps TRBD1 (5 bases). V was pared by 7 bases and J by 3 bases, with 15 bases between. This CDR3 spans 14 amino acids. Germline V gives CDR1 MNHEY, CDR2 SVGAGI. CDR3 in amino acids: CASKQTRRDYGYTF. CDR3 sequence (DNA): TGTGCCAGCAAGCAAACCCGCAGGGACTATGGCTACACCTTC.

This clone has a handful of counts. J is TRBJ1-1 and V is TRBV29-1; weak D call: TRBD1 (5 bases). The germline gives CDR1 SQVTM, CDR2 ANQGSEA. The CDR3 has 14 residues. The V gene lost 4 bases and the J gene lost 3 bases, with 15 bases spanning the gap. CDR3 sequence: CSVAGRVRDTEAFF. The CDR3 DNA is TGCAGCGTTGCGGGCAGGGTGCGAGACACTGAAGCTTTCTTT.

This sequence joins TRBV19 and TRBJ1-2; TRBD1 aligns across 7 bases. V lost 5 bases to trimming and J lost 7 bases; unmatched junction nucleotides: 13. The germline V gene encodes CDR1 LNHDA and CDR2 SQIVND (reference sequence). The CDR3 length is 15 residues. CDR3 sequence (DNA): TGTGCCAGTAGTCCCCGACAGGGTTCCACCTCTGGCTACACCTTC. The encoded protein is CASSPRQGSTSGYTF.

This clone appeared many times. The rearrangement joins TRBV28 to TRBJ1-4; tentatively, D is TRBD1 (5 bases). CDR1 is MDHEN, CDR2 SYDVKM, per germline. This CDR3 has 14 amino acids. V was pared by 3 bases and J by 5 bases, with 10 bases between. The CDR3 region is CASSFQGGNEKLFF. Written as DNA, the CDR3 is TGTGCCAGCAGTTTTCAGGGCGGAAATGAAAAACTGTTTTTT.

The chain couples TRBV2 to TRBJ1-2; unclear D gene. This CDR3 has 11 amino acids. V gave up 3 bases and J gave up 5 bases, with 4 bases separating them. CDR1 SNHLY and CDR2 FYNNEI come from the germline V gene. The CDR3: CASSDRYGYTF. CDR3 sequence (DNA): TGTGCCAGCAGTGACCGGTATGGCTACACCTTC.

The CDR3 protein is CASSEEPGSPLHF. The CDR3 DNA reads TGTGCCAGCAGTGAAGAGCCAGGATCACCCCTCCACTTT. The genes are TRBV2 and TRBJ1-6; D not certain. From germline, CDR1 is SNHLY and CDR2 FYNNEI. The CDR3 is 13 residues long. Trimming shortened V by 1 base and J by 10 bases, and 8 bases separated the two germline ends.

The chain carries TRBV7-3 and TRBJ1-1; tentatively, D is TRBD1 (5 bases). Between the trimmed V and J ends, which lost 5 bases and 1 base, there was a span of 11 bases. Germline CDR1 SGHTA, CDR2 FQGTGA. The CDR3 sequence is 14 residues long. In nucleotides, the CDR3 is TGTGCCAGCAGCCAAACGGGGGGGAACACTGAAGCTTTCTTT. This encodes CASSQTGGNTEAFF.

The rearrangement joins TRBV12-3 or TRBV12-4 to TRBJ1-2; TRBD1 is a possible D gene (5 bases). This CDR3 contains 12 residues. Trimming removed 5 bases at V and 3 bases at J, with 7 bases between. In DNA form, the CDR3 reads TGTGCCAGCAGTCTCAGGGACTATGGCTACACCTTC. Its protein product is CASSLRDYGYTF.

This rearrangement joins TRBV19 to TRBJ1-4; possible D gene TRBD1, 6 bases. Trimming stripped 1 base from V and 8 bases from J, with 20 bases between. Per germline, CDR1 LNHDA and CDR2 SQIVND (reference sequence). The CDR3 has 17 amino acids. Here the CDR3 DNA reads TGTGCCAGTAGTATAGGGAGACAGGCCGCTTATTCGGAAAAACTGTTTTTT. Encoded protein: CASSIGRQAAYSEKLFF. The full variable domain, rest sourced from reference TRBV19 and TRBJ1-4, is DGGITQSPKYLFRKEGQNVTLSCEQNLNHDAMYWYRQDPGQGLRLIYYSQIVNDFQKGDIAEGYSVSREKKESFPLTVTSAQKNPTAFYLCASSIGRQAAYSEKLFFGSGTQLSVL.

V usage is TRBV4-1 and J usage is TRBJ2-5, with 7 bases aligning to TRBD2. The germline CDR1 and CDR2 sequences are MGHRA and YSYEKL. The CDR3 consists of 14 residues. J lost 3 bases, V lost 8 bases, and 9 bases had no gene match. The chain's CDR3 is CASGGEWGKETQYF. The CDR3 DNA reads as TGCGCCAGCGGGGGGGAATGGGGAAAAGAGACCCAGTACTTC.

This sequence joins TRBV10-3 and TRBJ1-1, with 7 bases aligning to TRBD1. The CDR3 runs to 14 residues. With 6 bases clipped from V and 1 base from J, the junction kept 5 bases outside the gene matches. The germline gives CDR1 ENHRY, CDR2 SYGVKD. CDR3 region: CAISGPGGNTEAFF. The CDR3 DNA sequence: TGTGCCATCAGCGGCCCAGGGGGGAACACTGAAGCTTTCTTT.

V and J are TRBV27 and TRBJ2-6, with 8 nucleotides matching TRBD1. Germline lookup yields CDR1 MNHEY and CDR2 SMNVEV (reference sequence). CDR3 length: 14 residues. After removal of 8 bases from V and 1 base from J, the junction contained 1 base not matched to a gene. The CDR3 protein is CASGQGSGANVLTF. The CDR3 DNA reads as TGTGCCAGCGGACAGGGATCTGGGGCCAACGTCCTGACTTTC.

This clone is a singleton in its sample. This rearrangement joins TRBV2 to TRBJ2-2, with 9 bases identical to TRBD1. With 7 bases clipped from V and 7 bases from J, the junction kept 10 bases outside the gene matches. Germline loops: CDR1 SNHLY, CDR2 FYNNEI. The CDR3 length is 15 residues. The CDR3 DNA reads TGTGCCAGCAACCCCGGGACAGGGTATAACGGGGAGCTGTTTTTT. Protein sequence: CASNPGTGYNGELFF.

CDR3 protein: CAWSVWAQGASGNTIYF. The CDR3 coding sequence is TGTGCCTGGAGTGTATGGGCCCAGGGGGCCTCTGGAAACACCATATATTTT. The chain combines TRBV30 with TRBJ1-3, with TRBD1 identical over 8 bases. The CDR3 consists of 17 residues. The junction had 7 bases not matched to a gene; V was cut back by 0 bases and J by 0 bases. Germline CDR1 GTSNPN, CDR2 SVGIG (reference sequence).

This clone was found a few times. The chain recombines TRBV7-9 with TRBJ2-5, with 9 bases fitting TRBD2. Germline CDR1 SEHNR, CDR2 FQNEAQ (reference sequence). The CDR3 has 15 residues. The trim removed 1 base at V and 1 base at J, leaving 1 base unmatched. The CDR3 region has the DNA TGTGCCAGCAGCTTAGGACTAGCGGCCCAAGAGACCCAGTACTTC. Protein product: CASSLGLAAQETQYF.

V and J are TRBV11-3 and TRBJ2-3; TRBD2 aligns across 8 bases. The trim removed 4 bases at V and 5 bases at J, leaving 11 bases unmatched. Germline V CDR1 and CDR2: SGHNT, YENEEA. CDR3 length: 16 residues. The CDR3 loop is CASSSLLAGLGDTQYF. DNA for the CDR3: TGTGCCAGCAGCTCCTTATTAGCGGGGCTGGGAGATACGCAGTATTTT.

The chain couples TRBV5-4 to TRBJ1-1; possibly TRBD1 for D (5 bases). V was trimmed by 4 bases and J by 3 bases, leaving 22 bases between them. CDR1 is SGHNT and CDR2 is YYREEE in the germline V gene (reference sequence). The CDR3 consists of 17 residues. CDR3 bases: TGTGCCAGCAGCATGGGTTCTAGGTCTCCAGGGCACACTGAAGCTTTCTTT. Its translation is CASSMGSRSPGHTEAFF.

The chain has TRBV11-2 and TRBJ2-2; possible D gene TRBD2, 6 bases. V shed 5 bases and J shed 1 base, with 14 bases lying between them. Germline CDR1 reads SGHAT; CDR2 reads FQNNGV. The CDR3 sequence is 16 residues long. The CDR3 here is CASSPRRGGNTGELFF. CDR3 bases: TGTGCCAGCAGCCCGAGGAGGGGAGGGAACACCGGGGAGCTGTTTTTT.

The chain is built from TRBV4-1 and TRBJ2-5, with D possibly TRBD1 on 6 matching bases. The CDR3 runs to 15 residues. V lost 4 bases and J lost 5, with 17 bases in between. The germline V gene has CDR1 MGHRA and CDR2 YSYEKL. This chain's CDR3 is CASSRVTTGGETQYF. The CDR3 bases are TGCGCCAGCAGCCGGGTAACGACAGGCGGGGAGACCCAGTACTTC.

Details on this clone: This may be a read error, as it is one base from a much larger clone. The J gene is TRBJ2-7, the V gene TRBV5-1, with 8 bases aligning to TRBD2. The CDR3 totals 17 residues. From germline, CDR1 is SGHRS and CDR2 YFSETQ. In DNA, the CDR3 is TGCGCCCGCAGCGTGGCCCGGGGGGGGAAGACTCCGGACGAGCAGTACTTC. Its protein is CARSVARGGKTPDEQYF.

The chain couples TRBV30 to TRBJ1-3, with 11 bases identical to TRBD1. J lost 9 bases, V lost 4 bases, and 2 bases had no gene match. The CDR3 has 12 residues. CDR1 is GTSNPN, CDR2 SVGIG, per germline (reference sequence). The chain's CDR3 is CAWTGQGGTIYF. The CDR3 DNA is TGTGCCTGGACGGGACAGGGGGGCACCATATATTTT.

V gene TRBV9 combines with J gene TRBJ2-1; TRBD2 aligns across 10 bases. The J segment lost 2 bases and the V segment lost 6 bases, leaving 8 bases of the junction unmatched. Germline V gene lookup returns CDR1 SGDLS and CDR2 YYNGEE. The CDR3 loop spans 16 amino acids. CDR3 loop: CASTPRLAGPYNEQFF. The CDR3 nucleotides read TGTGCCAGCACACCGCGACTAGCGGGTCCCTACAATGAGCAGTTCTTC.

This clone was recorded a few times. The genes are TRBV7-2 and TRBJ2-7, with D perhaps TRBD1 (6 bases). Per germline, CDR1 SGHTA and CDR2 FQGNSA. The germline V and J ends were trimmed by 2 bases and 2 bases, with 10 bases remaining between them. The CDR3 loop spans 14 amino acids. The CDR3 reads CASSLYRATYEQYF. CDR3 sequence (DNA): TGTGCCAGCAGCTTATACAGGGCCACCTACGAGCAGTACTTC.